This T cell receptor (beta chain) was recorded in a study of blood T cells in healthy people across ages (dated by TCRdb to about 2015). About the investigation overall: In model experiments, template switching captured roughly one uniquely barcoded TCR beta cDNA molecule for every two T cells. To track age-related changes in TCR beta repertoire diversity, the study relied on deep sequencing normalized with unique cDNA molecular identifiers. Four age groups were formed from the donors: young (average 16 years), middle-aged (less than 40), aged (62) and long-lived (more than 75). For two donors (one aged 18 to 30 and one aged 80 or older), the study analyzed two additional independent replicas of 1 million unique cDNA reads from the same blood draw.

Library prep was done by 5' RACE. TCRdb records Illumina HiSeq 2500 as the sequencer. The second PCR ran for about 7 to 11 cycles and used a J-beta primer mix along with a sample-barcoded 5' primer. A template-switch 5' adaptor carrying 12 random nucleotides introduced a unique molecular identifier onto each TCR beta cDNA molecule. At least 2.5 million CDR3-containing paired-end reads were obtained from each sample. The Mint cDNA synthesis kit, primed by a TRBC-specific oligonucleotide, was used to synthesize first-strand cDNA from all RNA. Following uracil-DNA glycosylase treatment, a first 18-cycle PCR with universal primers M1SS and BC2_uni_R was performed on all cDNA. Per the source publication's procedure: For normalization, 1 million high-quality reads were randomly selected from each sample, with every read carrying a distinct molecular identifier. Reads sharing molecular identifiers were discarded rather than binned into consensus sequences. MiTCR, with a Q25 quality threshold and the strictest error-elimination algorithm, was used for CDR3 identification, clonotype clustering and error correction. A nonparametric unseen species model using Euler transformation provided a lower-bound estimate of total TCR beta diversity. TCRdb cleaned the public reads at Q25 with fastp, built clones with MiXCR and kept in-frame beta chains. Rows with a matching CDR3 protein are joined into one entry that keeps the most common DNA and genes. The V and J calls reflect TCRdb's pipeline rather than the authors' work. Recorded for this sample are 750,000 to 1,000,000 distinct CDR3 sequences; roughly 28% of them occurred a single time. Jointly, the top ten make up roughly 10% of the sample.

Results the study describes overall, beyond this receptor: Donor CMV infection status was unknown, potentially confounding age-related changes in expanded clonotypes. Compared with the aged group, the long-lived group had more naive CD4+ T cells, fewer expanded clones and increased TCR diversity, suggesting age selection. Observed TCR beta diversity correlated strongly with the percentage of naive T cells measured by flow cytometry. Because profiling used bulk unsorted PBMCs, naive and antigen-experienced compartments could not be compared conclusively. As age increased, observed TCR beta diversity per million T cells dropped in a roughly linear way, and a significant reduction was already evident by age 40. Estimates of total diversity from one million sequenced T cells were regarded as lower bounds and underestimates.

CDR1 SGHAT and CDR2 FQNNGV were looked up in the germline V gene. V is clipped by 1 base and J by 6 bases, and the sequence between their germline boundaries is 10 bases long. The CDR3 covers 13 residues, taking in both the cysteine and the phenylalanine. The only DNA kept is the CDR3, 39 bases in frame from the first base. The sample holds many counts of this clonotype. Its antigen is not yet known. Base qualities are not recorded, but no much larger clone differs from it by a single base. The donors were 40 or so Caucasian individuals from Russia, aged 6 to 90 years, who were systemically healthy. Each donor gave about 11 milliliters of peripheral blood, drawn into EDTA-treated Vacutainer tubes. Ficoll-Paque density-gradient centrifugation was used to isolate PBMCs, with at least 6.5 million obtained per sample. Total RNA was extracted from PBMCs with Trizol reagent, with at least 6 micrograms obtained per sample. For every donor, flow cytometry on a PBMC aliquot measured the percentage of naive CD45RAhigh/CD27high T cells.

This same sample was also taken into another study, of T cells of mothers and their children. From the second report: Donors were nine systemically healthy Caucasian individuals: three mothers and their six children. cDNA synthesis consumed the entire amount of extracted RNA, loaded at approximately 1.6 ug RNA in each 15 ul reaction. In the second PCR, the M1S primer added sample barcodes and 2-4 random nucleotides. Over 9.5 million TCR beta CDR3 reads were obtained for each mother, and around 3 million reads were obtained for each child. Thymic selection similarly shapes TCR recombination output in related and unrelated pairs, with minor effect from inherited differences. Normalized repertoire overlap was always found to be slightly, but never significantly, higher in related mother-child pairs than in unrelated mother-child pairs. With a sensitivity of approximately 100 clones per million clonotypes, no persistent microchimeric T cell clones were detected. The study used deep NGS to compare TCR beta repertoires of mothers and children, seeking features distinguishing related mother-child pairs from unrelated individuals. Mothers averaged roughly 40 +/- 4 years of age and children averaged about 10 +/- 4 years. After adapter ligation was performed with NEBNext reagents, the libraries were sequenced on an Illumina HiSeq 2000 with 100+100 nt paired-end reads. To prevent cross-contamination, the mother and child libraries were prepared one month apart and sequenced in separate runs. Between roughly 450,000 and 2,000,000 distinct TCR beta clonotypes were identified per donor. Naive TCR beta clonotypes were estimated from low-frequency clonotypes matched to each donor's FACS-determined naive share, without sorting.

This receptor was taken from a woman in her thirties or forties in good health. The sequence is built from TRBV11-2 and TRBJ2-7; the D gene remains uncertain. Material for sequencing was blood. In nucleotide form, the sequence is TGTGCCAGCAGCTTAGGTGGCCGAGGCGAGCAGTACTTC. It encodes CASSLGGRGEQYF.